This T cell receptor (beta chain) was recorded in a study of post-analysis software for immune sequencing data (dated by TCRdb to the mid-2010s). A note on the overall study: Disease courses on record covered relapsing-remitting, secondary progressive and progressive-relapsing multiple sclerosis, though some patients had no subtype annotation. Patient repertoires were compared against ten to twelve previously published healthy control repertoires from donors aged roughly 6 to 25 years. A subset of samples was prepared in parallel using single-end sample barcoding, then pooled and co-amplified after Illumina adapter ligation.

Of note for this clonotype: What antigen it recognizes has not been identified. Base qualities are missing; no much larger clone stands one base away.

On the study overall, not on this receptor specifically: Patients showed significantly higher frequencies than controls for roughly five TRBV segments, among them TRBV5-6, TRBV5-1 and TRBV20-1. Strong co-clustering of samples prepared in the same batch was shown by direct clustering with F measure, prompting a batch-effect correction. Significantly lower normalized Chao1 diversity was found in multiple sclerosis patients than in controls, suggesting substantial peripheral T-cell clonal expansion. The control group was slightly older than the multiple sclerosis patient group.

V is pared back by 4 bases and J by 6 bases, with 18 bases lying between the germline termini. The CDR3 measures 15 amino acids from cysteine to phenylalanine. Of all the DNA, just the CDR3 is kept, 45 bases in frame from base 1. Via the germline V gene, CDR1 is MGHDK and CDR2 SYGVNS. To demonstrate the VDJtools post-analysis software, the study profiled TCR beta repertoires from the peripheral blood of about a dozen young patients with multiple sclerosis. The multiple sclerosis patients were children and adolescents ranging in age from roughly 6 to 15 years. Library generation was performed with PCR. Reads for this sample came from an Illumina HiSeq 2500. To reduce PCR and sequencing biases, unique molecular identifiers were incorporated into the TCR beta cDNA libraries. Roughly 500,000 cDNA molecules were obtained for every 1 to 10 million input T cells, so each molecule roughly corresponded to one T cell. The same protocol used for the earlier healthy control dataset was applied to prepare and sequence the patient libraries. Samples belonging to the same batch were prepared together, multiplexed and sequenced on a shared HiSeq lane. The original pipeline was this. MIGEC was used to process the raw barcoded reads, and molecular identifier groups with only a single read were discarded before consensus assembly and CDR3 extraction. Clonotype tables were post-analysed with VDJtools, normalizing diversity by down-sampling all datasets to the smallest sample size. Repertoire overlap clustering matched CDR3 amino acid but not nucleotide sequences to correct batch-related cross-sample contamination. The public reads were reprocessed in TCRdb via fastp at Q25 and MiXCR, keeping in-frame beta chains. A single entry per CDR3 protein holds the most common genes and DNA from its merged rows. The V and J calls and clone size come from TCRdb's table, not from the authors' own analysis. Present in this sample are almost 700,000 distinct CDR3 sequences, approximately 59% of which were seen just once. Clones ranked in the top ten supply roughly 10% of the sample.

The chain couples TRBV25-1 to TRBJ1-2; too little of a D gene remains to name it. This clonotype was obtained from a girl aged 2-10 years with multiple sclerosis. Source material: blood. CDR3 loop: CASSARKGARDGYTF. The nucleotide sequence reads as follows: TGTGCCAGCAGTGCGAGGAAGGGAGCACGTGATGGCTACACCTTC.